Shown below are 3 T cell receptor beta chains from a single sample sequenced in a study of blood T cell repertoires in COVID-19. Clones were read by immunoSEQ multiplex PCR, and TCRdb kept only the in-frame ones, dropping some. Found here are some 270,000 clones, roughly 88% of them singletons; the top ten hold approximately 5%. Material: peripheral blood. All receptors derive from a woman aged 80 or over with COVID-19, enrolled during active disease.

The chain uses TRBV28 and TRBJ1-4; D might be TRBD1 (5 bases). Trimming stripped 7 bases from V and 5 bases from J, with 8 bases between. CDR1 and CDR2 from the germline V gene are MDHEN and SYDVKM. This CDR3 spans 12 amino acids. The CDR3, as DNA: TGTGCCAGCACACAGGCGAATGAAAAACTGTTTTTT. This sequence encodes CASTQANEKLFF.

The chain joins TRBV6-2 or TRBV6-3 to TRBJ2-5; 7 positions match TRBD1. CDR3 length equals 15 residues. The trim removed 5 bases at V and 5 bases at J, leaving 11 bases unmatched. Germline assignment: CDR1 MNHEY and CDR2 SVGEGT. In DNA form, the CDR3 reads TGTGCCAGCAGTGTCGACAGGGAACGATCGGAGACCCAGTACTTC. This translates into CASSVDRERSETQYF.

V is TRBV5-6 and J is TRBJ2-3, with 12 bases aligning to TRBD1. With 5 bases clipped from V and 6 bases from J, the junction kept 4 bases outside the gene matches. Germline V gene sequence: CDR1 SGHDT, CDR2 YYEEEE. This CDR3 has 14 amino acids. CDR3 in DNA: TGTGCCAGCAGGGTGGGACAGGGGGCGGATACGCAGTATTTT. Its protein product is CASRVGQGADTQYF.